This TCR beta chain comes out of a study of blood T cell repertoires in COVID-19. The CDR3 consists of 16 residues. Germline V gives CDR1 MGHRA, CDR2 YSYEKL. V shed 4 bases, J shed 0 bases, and the junction held 5 bases outside the gene matches. Clones were read by immunoSEQ multiplex PCR, and TCRdb kept only the in-frame ones, dropping some. The repertoire consists of around 150,000 clones, with about four fifths occurring once and the leading ten covering 11% to 15%. The receptor comes from a woman older than 75 with acute or convalescent COVID-19. Sequenced material: peripheral blood. The chain employs TRBV4-1 and TRBJ1-2; TRBD1 aligns across 10 bases. The CDR3 DNA sequence: TGCGCCAGCAGCCTGGGACAGGGGACGCCTAACTATGGCTACACCTTC. Translated: CASSLGQGTPNYGYTF.